Following are 18 T cell receptor beta chains from one sample sequenced in a study of early T cells in non-severe SARS-CoV-2 infection. Each CDR3 protein gets one entry after TCRdb re-called the 5' RACE reads with MiXCR. The sample consists of 50,000 to 55,000 distinct CDR3 sequences, around 10% of them appearing once. The sequenced material came from whole blood. These receptors originate from an adult who was a healthcare worker with PCR-confirmed SARS-CoV-2 infection or an uninfected control (not recorded which).

Points on this clonotype: Relative to the germline gene, one junction end is altered; a read error may explain this. The chain has TRBV7-6 and TRBJ1-6, with D hard to call. Germline CDR1 is SGHVS and CDR2 is FNYEAQ. The CDR3 is made up of 13 amino acids. The CDR3 protein is CVSRGPYNSPLHF. CDR3 sequence (DNA): TGTGTCAGCAGAGGGCCTTATAATTCACCCCTCCACTTT. Variable domain in full (rest from reference TRBV7-6 and TRBJ1-6): GAGVSQSPRYKVTKRGQDVALRCDPISGHVSLYWYRQALGQGPEFLTYFNYEAQQDKSGLPNDRFSAERPEGSISTLTIQRTEQRDSAMYRCVSRGPYNSPLHFGNGTRLTVT.

The table lists this clonotype with a few counts. The V gene is TRBV5-4, the J gene TRBJ2-1; tentative D call: TRBD2 (5 bases). The CDR3 runs to 16 residues. In germline, CDR1 is SGHNT, CDR2 YYREEE (reference sequence). V was shortened by 4 bases and J by 6 bases, with 20 bases between the two germline ends. The CDR3 nucleotides read TGTGCCAGCAGCCCCAGGCTAGCTCTCTCTACCAATGAGCAGTTCTTC. Residues: CASSPRLALSTNEQFF.

The V gene is TRBV2, the J gene TRBJ1-1, with 7 bases matching TRBD1. With V trimmed by 3 bases and J by 5 bases, 9 bases remained unmatched. The CDR3 extends over 15 amino acids. Germline V gene lookup returns CDR1 SNHLY and CDR2 FYNNEI. CDR3 in DNA: TGTGCCAGCAGTGAGGATCCAGGGGGAGGAACTGAAGCTTTCTTT. This encodes CASSEDPGGGTEAFF.

There are many counts of this clonotype. The V and J genes are TRBV7-2 and TRBJ2-2, with D unresolved. Trimming stripped 1 base from V and 6 bases from J, with 6 bases between. This CDR3 is built from 13 residues. Germline CDR1 reads SGHTA; CDR2 reads FQGNSA. For the CDR3, the DNA is TGTGCCAGCAGCTTAGGTCTAGCCGGGGAGCTGTTTTTT. Translated: CASSLGLAGELFF.

This chain joins TRBV9 and TRBJ2-7, with TRBD2 matching 7 bases. There are 13 residues in the CDR3. J was trimmed by 3 bases and V by 0 bases; bases with no gene match: 0. The V gene's germline CDR1 is SGDLS and CDR2 YYNGEE. CDR3 nucleotides: TGTGCCAGCAGCGTAGGGACTAGCTACGAGCAGTACTTC. Amino acid sequence: CASSVGTSYEQYF.

As DNA, the CDR3 is TGTGCCAGCAGCCTCCTGACAGGGCCTGGGAGTGAGCAGTTCTTC. Amino acids: CASSLLTGPGSEQFF. This rearrangement joins TRBV6-5 to TRBJ2-1, with TRBD1 identical over 7 bases. The germline gives CDR1 MNHEY, CDR2 SVGAGI. This CDR3 is 15 amino acids long. With 6 bases clipped from V and 9 bases from J, the junction kept 14 bases outside the gene matches.

This clonotype was detected many times. V and J are TRBV7-9 and TRBJ1-6, with a possible D match to TRBD1 (5 bases). The V end was cut by 1 base, the J end by 6 bases, with 13 bases between. Germline values: CDR1 SEHNR, CDR2 FQNEAQ (reference sequence). The CDR3 sequence is 16 residues long. The CDR3 region has the DNA TGTGCCAGCAGCTTAGGAGAAGGCGGGGGTAATTCACCCCTCCACTTT. It specifies CASSLGEGGGNSPLHF.

In this sample, this clonotype turned up many times. The CDR3 DNA follows: TGTGCCAGCAGTTCTAGACTAGCGGGGCTCCCTGAGCAGTTCTTC. This encodes CASSSRLAGLPEQFF. The chain links TRBV12-3 or TRBV12-4 to TRBJ2-1; TRBD2 matches 11 bases. The CDR3 has 15 amino acids. The V segment lost 4 bases and the J segment 9 bases; nucleotides outside the gene matches: 8.

With respect to this clonotype: A junction end diverges from the germline sequence, so it may reflect a read error. The chain carries TRBV7-6 and TRBJ2-1, with no clear D. This CDR3 is 13 amino acids long. Germline loops: CDR1 SGHVS, CDR2 FNYEAQ. The CDR3 reads CVSSRRTYNEQFF. In DNA form, the CDR3 reads TGTGTCAGCAGCCGAAGGACGTACAATGAGCAGTTCTTC.

This clonotype has at least ten counts. This chain connects TRBV9 to TRBJ2-7; D is possibly TRBD2 (5 bases). The germline V gene has CDR1 SGDLS and CDR2 YYNGEE. Trimming removed 0 bases at V and 10 bases at J, with 14 bases between. The CDR3 is 13 amino acids. Here the CDR3 DNA reads TGTGCCAGCAGCGTAGCTCTGCGGGCCGCTCAGTACTTC. It is translated as CASSVALRAAQYF. Drawing the rest from reference TRBV9 and TRBJ2-7, the complete variable domain is DSGVTQTPKHLITATGQRVTLRCSPRSGDLSVYWYQQSLDQGLQFLIQYYNGEERAKGNILERFSAQQFPDLHSELNLSSLELGDSALYFCASSVALRAAQYFGPGTRLTVT.

This clonotype was detected ten times or more. This chain links TRBV2 with TRBJ1-6; no reliable D call. The CDR3 spans 16 residues. Trimming took off 6 bases at V and 4 bases at J, with 16 bases between the two ends. Germline CDR1 SNHLY, CDR2 FYNNEI. The CDR3 sequence is CASSARLWSYNSPLHF. Here the CDR3 DNA reads TGTGCCAGCAGCGCCCGACTTTGGTCTTATAATTCACCCCTCCACTTT.

This clonotype was seen ten or more times. This chain connects TRBV5-6 to TRBJ1-1; 12 bases are a match to TRBD1. V trimming: 0 bases; J trimming: 10 bases; junction bases outside the gene matches: 7. The CDR3 runs to 15 residues. Looked up from germline, CDR1 is SGHDT and CDR2 is YYEEEE. Written as DNA, the CDR3 is TGTGCCAGCAGCTTGGCCGGGACAGGGGGCAGAGGAGCTTTCTTT. This sequence encodes CASSLAGTGGRGAFF.

Many counts were recorded for this clonotype. The genes are TRBV27 and TRBJ1-6; D unclear. Germline V gene lookup returns CDR1 MNHEY and CDR2 SMNVEV (reference sequence). The CDR3 loop spans 12 amino acids. V was shortened by 6 bases and J by 6 bases, with 6 bases between the two germline ends. The CDR3 spells CASRSFNSPLHF. In DNA, the CDR3 is TGTGCCAGCAGAAGTTTTAATTCACCCCTCCACTTT.

This clonotype was seen more than once but under ten times. The CDR3 DNA reads as TGTGCCAGCTCACGAGACGGGACAGCTGATTACGAGCAGTACTTC. This sequence encodes CASSRDGTADYEQYF. The chain carries TRBV18 and TRBJ2-7; 7 bases match TRBD1. The CDR3 loop spans 15 amino acids. V dropped 4 bases and J dropped 4; count of bases not matched to a gene: 10. CDR1 KGHSH and CDR2 LQKENI come from the germline V gene.

There are many counts of this clonotype. The J gene is TRBJ1-4, the V gene TRBV5-1, with 8 bases lining up with TRBD1. V shed 4 bases, J shed 0 bases, and the junction held 8 bases outside the gene matches. There are 17 residues in the CDR3. Germline CDR1 reads SGHRS; CDR2 reads YFSETQ. The CDR3 region is CASSTDRGLATNEKLFF. The CDR3 DNA is TGCGCCAGCAGCACCGACAGGGGTCTCGCAACTAATGAAAAACTGTTTTTT. The variable domain in full, completed from reference TRBV5-1 and TRBJ1-4, reads KAGVTQTPRYLIKTRGQQVTLSCSPISGHRSVSWYQQTPGQGLQFLFEYFSETQRNKGNFPGRFSGRQFSNSRSEMNVSTLELGDSALYLCASSTDRGLATNEKLFFGSGTQLSVL.

This clonotype showed up just a few times. The chain carries TRBV6-2 or TRBV6-3 and TRBJ2-1; TRBD2 aligns across 14 bases. Germline assignment: CDR1 MNHEY and CDR2 SVGEGT. The trim removed 6 bases at V and 9 bases at J, leaving 4 bases unmatched. The CDR3 totals 14 residues. CDR3 sequence reads: CASRGLAGEVEQFF. CDR3 coding DNA: TGTGCCAGCAGGGGACTAGCGGGAGAGGTTGAGCAGTTCTTC.

The chain joins TRBV7-9 to TRBJ1-3; D not certain. Germline V gene data show CDR1 as SEHNR and CDR2 as FQNEAQ (reference sequence). Trimming removed 1 base at V and 3 bases at J, with 7 bases between. The CDR3 is made up of 14 amino acids. The CDR3 DNA reads TGTGCCAGCAGCTTAGGTGGAGGTGGAAACACCATATATTTT. Protein sequence: CASSLGGGGNTIYF.

The V and J genes are TRBV9 and TRBJ2-3, with 14 bases lining up with TRBD2. This CDR3 spans 15 amino acids. Germline V lookup: CDR1 SGDLS, CDR2 YYNGEE. Losses at the gene ends were 2 bases for V and 5 bases for J; bases not matched to a gene: 1. The CDR3 DNA reads TGTGCCAGCAGCGTCGGACTAGCGGGAGGAGATACGCAGTATTTT. This gives the protein CASSVGLAGGDTQYF.